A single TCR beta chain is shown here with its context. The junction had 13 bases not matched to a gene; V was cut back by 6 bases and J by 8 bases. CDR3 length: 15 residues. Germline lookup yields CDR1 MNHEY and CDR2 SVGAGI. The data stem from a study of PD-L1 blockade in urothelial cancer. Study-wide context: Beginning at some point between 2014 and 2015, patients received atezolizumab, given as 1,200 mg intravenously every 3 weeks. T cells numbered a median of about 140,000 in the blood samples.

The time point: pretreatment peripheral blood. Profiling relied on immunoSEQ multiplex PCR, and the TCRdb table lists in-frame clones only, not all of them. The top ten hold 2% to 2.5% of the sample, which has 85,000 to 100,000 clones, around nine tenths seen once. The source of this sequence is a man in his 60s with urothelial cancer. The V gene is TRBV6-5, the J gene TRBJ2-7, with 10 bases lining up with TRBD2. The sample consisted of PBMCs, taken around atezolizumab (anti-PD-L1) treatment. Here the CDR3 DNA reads TGTGCCAGCAGGAACCGAGGCCTAGCGGGAGAGAAGCAGTACTTC. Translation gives CASRNRGLAGEKQYF.